This T cell receptor beta chain was documented in a study of T cell responses to AZD1222 COVID-19 vaccine. General study findings and limits: Repertoire collection took place solely once the T cell response had peaked. The breadth and depth of Spike-specific TCRs increased once two AZD1222 doses had been given. The donors showed a predominance of white British ancestry and of females, with possible underestimation of clonal diversity.

Only one count was recorded for this clone. The antigen remains undetermined. Data came from immunoSEQ multiplex PCR; TCRdb stores just in-frame clones and leaves some out. In the table there are about 150,000 clones, roughly 90% of which are singletons. The CDR3 runs 20 residues. V dropped 4 bases and J dropped 0; count of bases not matched to a gene: 17. Germline V gene lookup returns CDR1 LGHDT and CDR2 YNNKEL (reference sequence). This TCR derives from an adult who received the AZD1222 COVID-19 vaccine. The chain combines TRBV3-1 (or the pseudogene TRBV3-2) with TRBJ1-4, with 7 bases identical to TRBD1. This specimen consisted of peripheral blood, obtained 28 days after the second AZD1222 dose. Here the CDR3 reads CASSPRQGLSPQTTNEKLFF. In DNA form, the CDR3 reads TGTGCCAGCAGCCCAAGACAGGGATTGAGCCCCCAAACAACTAATGAAAAACTGTTTTTT.